The rows below give T cell receptor beta chains drawn from one sample of a study of blood T cell repertoires in COVID-19. TCRdb keeps only in-frame clones here, not all; method: immunoSEQ multiplex PCR. The sample shows approximately 63,000 clones, 80% to 90% of them seen only once. Sequenced sample: peripheral blood. These receptors came from a woman aged 60-75 years with COVID-19, enrolled during active disease. Both conserved end residues are part of each CDR3. Each record gives: clone size, V gene, J gene, D gene, CDR3 length, CDR3 DNA, CDR3 protein. D genes are given only for firm matches. Clone size is given for some rows only: seen once, a few or many times, or a class if the clone is expanded.

clone_size: NA; v_call: TRBV4-1; j_call: TRBJ1-4; d_call: TRBD1; cdr3_length: 14; cdr3_nt: TGCGCCAGCAGCCTCGGACAGGGAGGAGAAAAACTGTTTTTT; cdr3_aa: CASSLGQGGEKLFF
clone_size: NA; v_call: TRBV7-2; j_call: TRBJ1-5; d_call: TRBD1; cdr3_length: 16; cdr3_nt: TGTGCCAGCAGCCCCGGGACAGGTTATAGCAATCAGCCCCAGCATTTT; cdr3_aa: CASSPGTGYSNQPQHF
clone_size: NA; v_call: TRBV23-1; j_call: TRBJ1-5; d_call: NA; cdr3_length: 13; cdr3_nt: TGCGCCAGCAGTTCAGGGAACAATCAGCCCCAGCATTTT; cdr3_aa: CASSSGNNQPQHF
clone_size: few; v_call: TRBV6-5; j_call: TRBJ1-2; d_call: TRBD1; cdr3_length: 14; cdr3_nt: TGTGCCAGTTTCCTCGGGACAGGGGTCTATGGCTACACCTTC; cdr3_aa: CASFLGTGVYGYTF
clone_size: NA; v_call: TRBV4-1; j_call: TRBJ2-2; d_call: TRBD1; cdr3_length: 17; cdr3_nt: TGCGCCAGCAGCCAATTCCGCGCGGCAGGGGGCACCGGGGAGCTGTTTTTT; cdr3_aa: CASSQFRAAGGTGELFF
clone_size: once; v_call: TRBV24-1; j_call: TRBJ2-7; d_call: NA; cdr3_length: 12; cdr3_nt: TGTGCCACCAGTGCGGGGTCCTACGAGCAGTACTTC; cdr3_aa: CATSAGSYEQYF
clone_size: NA; v_call: TRBV6-2/TRBV6-3; j_call: TRBJ2-1; d_call: TRBD2; cdr3_length: 14; cdr3_nt: TGTGCCAGCAGTTCTCGAACTAGCGGCAATGAGCAGTTCTTC; cdr3_aa: CASSSRTSGNEQFF
clone_size: NA; v_call: TRBV28; j_call: TRBJ2-7; d_call: NA; cdr3_length: 11; cdr3_nt: TGTGCCAGCCAACAGGGCGGGGAGCAGTACTTC; cdr3_aa: CASQQGGEQYF
clone_size: NA; v_call: TRBV19; j_call: TRBJ1-2; d_call: NA; cdr3_length: 16; cdr3_nt: TGTGCCAGTAGTAAACGGCCCGAGATGGGACTCTATGGCTACACCTTC; cdr3_aa: CASSKRPEMGLYGYTF
clone_size: once; v_call: TRBV7-2; j_call: TRBJ2-5; d_call: TRBD2; cdr3_length: 17; cdr3_nt: TGTGCCAGCAGCTTAGGACTAGCTGGGACCCCCAGAGAGACCCAGTACTTC; cdr3_aa: CASSLGLAGTPRETQYF
clone_size: once; v_call: TRBV3-1/TRBV3-2; j_call: TRBJ1-5; d_call: TRBD1; cdr3_length: 16; cdr3_nt: TGTGCCAGCAGCCTCCAACCGGGACAGCTAAATCAGCCCCAGCATTTT; cdr3_aa: CASSLQPGQLNQPQHF
clone_size: few; v_call: TRBV12-5; j_call: TRBJ1-6; d_call: TRBD1; cdr3_length: 17; cdr3_nt: TGTGCTAGTGGTCCCGGACAGGGAAGCTCCTATAATTCACCCCTCCACTTT; cdr3_aa: CASGPGQGSSYNSPLHF
clone_size: NA; v_call: TRBV7-9; j_call: TRBJ1-5; d_call: TRBD1; cdr3_length: 14; cdr3_nt: TGTGCCAGCAGCTCCCCAGGGGGAGGTCAGCCCCAGCATTTT; cdr3_aa: CASSSPGGGQPQHF
clone_size: NA; v_call: TRBV7-2; j_call: TRBJ2-1; d_call: TRBD1; cdr3_length: 15; cdr3_nt: TGTGCCAGCAGCCAGGACAGGGTCCTTGTCAATGAGCAGTTCTTC; cdr3_aa: CASSQDRVLVNEQFF
clone_size: NA; v_call: TRBV7-9; j_call: TRBJ1-1; d_call: NA; cdr3_length: 14; cdr3_nt: TGTGCCAGCAGCTTAGTTCTGGAAGGGGCGCCAATTTTCTTT; cdr3_aa: CASSLVLEGAPIFF
clone_size: once; v_call: TRBV6-6; j_call: TRBJ1-4; d_call: NA; cdr3_length: 12; cdr3_nt: TGTGCCAGCAGTTACTCGAGGGAAAAACTGTTTTTT; cdr3_aa: CASSYSREKLFF
clone_size: NA; v_call: TRBV7-8; j_call: TRBJ1-2; d_call: NA; cdr3_length: 15; cdr3_nt: TGTGCCAGCAGCATATCCAGGGATCGCAACTATGGCTACACCTTC; cdr3_aa: CASSISRDRNYGYTF
clone_size: NA; v_call: TRBV27; j_call: TRBJ1-2; d_call: TRBD1; cdr3_length: 15; cdr3_nt: TGTGCCAGCAGTTTTCTACCTCAGGGGGGCTATGGCTACACCTTC; cdr3_aa: CASSFLPQGGYGYTF
clone_size: NA; v_call: TRBV7-7; j_call: TRBJ2-1; d_call: NA; cdr3_length: 13; cdr3_nt: TGTGCTAGCAGCTTATCACTAGGCTATGAGCAGTTCTTC; cdr3_aa: CASSLSLGYEQFF
clone_size: once; v_call: TRBV27; j_call: TRBJ1-5; d_call: NA; cdr3_length: 15; cdr3_nt: TGTGCCAGCCCCCGGACGTGGAGGACGAATCAGCCCCAGCATTTT; cdr3_aa: CASPRTWRTNQPQHF
clone_size: NA; v_call: TRBV7-2; j_call: TRBJ2-1; d_call: NA; cdr3_length: 15; cdr3_nt: TGTGCCAGCAGCTCCGCGGGGCGTACATACAATGAGCAGTTCTTC; cdr3_aa: CASSSAGRTYNEQFF
clone_size: NA; v_call: TRBV9; j_call: TRBJ2-5; d_call: NA; cdr3_length: 16; cdr3_nt: TGTGCCAGCAGCCTCAATCCGACCAGACGCGGAGAGACCCAGTACTTC; cdr3_aa: CASSLNPTRRGETQYF
clone_size: NA; v_call: TRBV6-5; j_call: TRBJ1-5; d_call: TRBD1; cdr3_length: 15; cdr3_nt: TGTGCCAGCAGGCTACAGGGGGTAAGCAATCAGCCCCAGCATTTT; cdr3_aa: CASRLQGVSNQPQHF
clone_size: NA; v_call: TRBV19; j_call: TRBJ2-3; d_call: NA; cdr3_length: 14; cdr3_nt: TGTGCCAGTAGTATTCAACGGGGTCCAGATACGCAGTATTTT; cdr3_aa: CASSIQRGPDTQYF
clone_size: NA; v_call: TRBV5-8; j_call: TRBJ2-2; d_call: NA; cdr3_length: 13; cdr3_nt: TGTGCCAGCAGCTGGACTGGCACCGGGGAGCTGTTTTTT; cdr3_aa: CASSWTGTGELFF
clone_size: NA; v_call: TRBV7-9; j_call: TRBJ2-3; d_call: TRBD2; cdr3_length: 17; cdr3_nt: TGTGCCAGCAGCCCGCGGGGACTAGCGGGAGGAACAGATACGCAGTATTTT; cdr3_aa: CASSPRGLAGGTDTQYF
clone_size: NA; v_call: TRBV6-5; j_call: TRBJ1-2; d_call: NA; cdr3_length: 15; cdr3_nt: TGTGCCAGCAGCCGAGACTCCGGCCGCCGCTATGGCTACACCTTC; cdr3_aa: CASSRDSGRRYGYTF
clone_size: NA; v_call: TRBV12-3/TRBV12-4; j_call: TRBJ1-1; d_call: NA; cdr3_length: 13; cdr3_nt: TGTGCCAGCAGTTTAAAAGGGGATACTGAAGCTTTCTTT; cdr3_aa: CASSLKGDTEAFF
clone_size: NA; v_call: TRBV6-5; j_call: TRBJ1-5; d_call: TRBD1; cdr3_length: 14; cdr3_nt: TGTGCCAGCAGCTCCGACAGGGTAAATCAGCCCCAGCATTTT; cdr3_aa: CASSSDRVNQPQHF
clone_size: NA; v_call: TRBV3-1/TRBV3-2; j_call: TRBJ2-5; d_call: TRBD2; cdr3_length: 15; cdr3_nt: TGTGCCAGCAGCCAAGCCAGCGGGGCTCAAGAGACCCAGTACTTC; cdr3_aa: CASSQASGAQETQYF
clone_size: NA; v_call: TRBV7-2; j_call: TRBJ1-5; d_call: NA; cdr3_length: 17; cdr3_nt: TGTGCCAGCAGCTTAGGTCTCAGGACTCATAGCAATCAGCCCCAGCATTTT; cdr3_aa: CASSLGLRTHSNQPQHF
clone_size: NA; v_call: TRBV28; j_call: TRBJ2-1; d_call: TRBD1; cdr3_length: 18; cdr3_nt: TGTGCCAGCAGTTTATTTATGGGACAGCGAAGCTCCTACAATGAGCAGTTCTTC; cdr3_aa: CASSLFMGQRSSYNEQFF
clone_size: once; v_call: TRBV9; j_call: TRBJ2-7; d_call: TRBD2; cdr3_length: 16; cdr3_nt: TGTGCCAGCAGCGTAGGTGGTAGCGGGAGCCCCTACGAGCAGTACTTC; cdr3_aa: CASSVGGSGSPYEQYF
clone_size: few; v_call: TRBV25-1; j_call: TRBJ1-1; d_call: NA; cdr3_length: 14; cdr3_nt: TGTGCCATCACGTTATCAGTCATGAACACTGAAGCTTTCTTT; cdr3_aa: CAITLSVMNTEAFF
clone_size: NA; v_call: TRBV11-3; j_call: TRBJ1-2; d_call: NA; cdr3_length: 16; cdr3_nt: TGTGCCAGCAGCTTAGACCTAGCGGGTGCCAACTATGGCTACACCTTC; cdr3_aa: CASSLDLAGANYGYTF
clone_size: NA; v_call: TRBV4-3; j_call: TRBJ2-1; d_call: TRBD2; cdr3_length: 16; cdr3_nt: TGCGCCAGCAGCCACCCAGCTAGCGGCCCCTCCAATGAGCAGTTCTTC; cdr3_aa: CASSHPASGPSNEQFF
clone_size: NA; v_call: TRBV12-3/TRBV12-4; j_call: TRBJ1-5; d_call: TRBD1; cdr3_length: 13; cdr3_nt: TGTGCCAGCAGTGGGACAGACAATCAGCCCCAGCATTTT; cdr3_aa: CASSGTDNQPQHF
clone_size: NA; v_call: TRBV27; j_call: TRBJ2-7; d_call: TRBD1; cdr3_length: 16; cdr3_nt: TGTGCCAGCAGTCCAATCCCGGGACAGGGGCGCTACGAGCAGTACTTC; cdr3_aa: CASSPIPGQGRYEQYF
clone_size: NA; v_call: TRBV3-1/TRBV3-2; j_call: TRBJ2-5; d_call: NA; cdr3_length: 15; cdr3_nt: TGTGCCAGCAGCCAAGGCCCGGGGGTGCAAGAGACCCAGTACTTC; cdr3_aa: CASSQGPGVQETQYF
clone_size: NA; v_call: TRBV28; j_call: TRBJ1-2; d_call: NA; cdr3_length: 13; cdr3_nt: TGTGCCAGCAGTCCTGGACTGCTCTATGGCTACACCTTC; cdr3_aa: CASSPGLLYGYTF
clone_size: NA; v_call: TRBV10-3; j_call: TRBJ2-1; d_call: TRBD2; cdr3_length: 12; cdr3_nt: TGTGCCTCGGCGGGAGCAAACAATGAGCAGTTCTTC; cdr3_aa: CASAGANNEQFF
clone_size: NA; v_call: TRBV4-1; j_call: TRBJ2-3; d_call: TRBD2; cdr3_length: 17; cdr3_nt: TGCGCCAGCAGCCAAGCAGGTCTAGCGGGAGCCACAGATACGCAGTATTTT; cdr3_aa: CASSQAGLAGATDTQYF
clone_size: once; v_call: TRBV5-1; j_call: TRBJ1-4; d_call: TRBD1; cdr3_length: 15; cdr3_nt: TGCGCCAGCAGCCCGGGGGGGACAGGGGCTGAAAAACTGTTTTTT; cdr3_aa: CASSPGGTGAEKLFF
clone_size: NA; v_call: TRBV27; j_call: TRBJ2-2; d_call: NA; cdr3_length: 16; cdr3_nt: TGTGCCAGCAGTTTATCGGTTAGCGCGAACACCGGGGAGCTGTTTTTT; cdr3_aa: CASSLSVSANTGELFF
clone_size: NA; v_call: TRBV6-1; j_call: TRBJ1-5; d_call: NA; cdr3_length: 13; cdr3_nt: TGTGCCAGCAGTGAACAGGTCAATCAGCCCCAGCATTTT; cdr3_aa: CASSEQVNQPQHF
clone_size: NA; v_call: TRBV24-1; j_call: TRBJ2-1; d_call: TRBD1; cdr3_length: 17; cdr3_nt: TGTGCCACCAGTGAAAGACAGGGTCTGAGCTCCTACAATGAGCAGTTCTTC; cdr3_aa: CATSERQGLSSYNEQFF
clone_size: NA; v_call: TRBV5-6; j_call: TRBJ1-1; d_call: NA; cdr3_length: 12; cdr3_nt: TGTGCCAGCAGCGAGACCCAGCGTGGAGCTTTCTTT; cdr3_aa: CASSETQRGAFF
clone_size: NA; v_call: TRBV19; j_call: TRBJ1-6; d_call: NA; cdr3_length: 15; cdr3_nt: TGTGCCAGTAGTGCTACAGGGTCTGCTAATTCACCCCTCCACTTT; cdr3_aa: CASSATGSANSPLHF
clone_size: NA; v_call: TRBV10-3; j_call: TRBJ1-2; d_call: TRBD1; cdr3_length: 14; cdr3_nt: TGTGCCATCAGTTCCGGGACAGAGTTATATGGCTACACCTTC; cdr3_aa: CAISSGTELYGYTF
clone_size: NA; v_call: TRBV15; j_call: TRBJ2-7; d_call: NA; cdr3_length: 14; cdr3_nt: TGTGCCACCAGCAGAGATCGAGGGAACTACGAGCAGTACTTC; cdr3_aa: CATSRDRGNYEQYF
clone_size: NA; v_call: TRBV11-2; j_call: TRBJ1-6; d_call: NA; cdr3_length: 15; cdr3_nt: TGTGCCAGCAGCCTCTTATGGGCCTACGGATCACCCCTCCACTTT; cdr3_aa: CASSLLWAYGSPLHF
clone_size: NA; v_call: TRBV2; j_call: TRBJ2-1; d_call: TRBD2; cdr3_length: 14; cdr3_nt: TGTGCCAGCAGTGATATCTTCGGGGGACTAAAGCAGTTCTTC; cdr3_aa: CASSDIFGGLKQFF
clone_size: NA; v_call: TRBV3-1/TRBV3-2; j_call: TRBJ1-5; d_call: NA; cdr3_length: 15; cdr3_nt: TGTGCCAGCAGCCAAGGGGGGGGTTCCAATCAGCCCCAGCATTTT; cdr3_aa: CASSQGGGSNQPQHF
clone_size: few; v_call: TRBV9; j_call: TRBJ2-7; d_call: NA; cdr3_length: 14; cdr3_nt: TGTGCCAGCAGCGTATACGGGAGTCCCTACGAGCAGTACTTC; cdr3_aa: CASSVYGSPYEQYF
clone_size: NA; v_call: TRBV9; j_call: TRBJ2-3; d_call: TRBD1; cdr3_length: 16; cdr3_nt: TGTGCCAGCAGCGAAGAAGGGACAGGGATTACAGATACGCAGTATTTT; cdr3_aa: CASSEEGTGITDTQYF